Listed here are 6 T cell receptor beta chains from one sample, sequenced in a study of T cells in Graves' hyperthyroidism and ophthalmopathy. Amplification targeted TCR beta CDR3 regions from RNA transcripts. RT-PCR in the first round (using the HTBI primer set) targeted the TCR CDR3. One entry per CDR3 protein, called by TCRdb with MiXCR from the multiplex PCR reads. The table includes some 200,000 distinct CDR3 sequences, about a sixth detected once. The sample taken for sequencing was blood. These receptors were obtained from a woman aged 50 to 60 with Graves' hyperthyroidism.

This clonotype has at least ten counts. The chain carries TRBV10-3 and TRBJ2-3; the D gene is possibly TRBD2 (5 bases). CDR3 size: 14 residues. V shed 4 bases and J shed 1 base, with 9 bases lying between them. CDR1 and CDR2 from the germline V gene are ENHRY and SYGVKD. For the CDR3, the DNA is TGTGCCATCAGTGCCAACGGGGGCACAGATACGCAGTATTTT. Translation gives CAISANGGTDTQYF.

This clonotype was detected many times. This chain connects TRBV19 to TRBJ2-3; 11 positions agree with TRBD2. J gave up 2 bases and V 8 bases, and 6 bases lay outside the gene matches. This CDR3 contains 15 residues. Germline-derived CDR1 and CDR2 are LNHDA and SQIVND (reference sequence). The CDR3 here is CASAIAGGPTDTQYF. The CDR3 nucleotides read TGTGCCAGTGCTATAGCGGGAGGGCCCACAGATACGCAGTATTTT.

This clonotype was observed at least ten times. A junction boundary mismatches the germline segment, possibly from a read error. V gene TRBV4-2 combines with J gene TRBJ1-1; D not resolved. The CDR3 runs 14 residues. CDR1 is LGHNA, CDR2 YNFKEQ, per germline. The CDR3 DNA sequence: TGTGCCAGCAGCGAAGAGGGCAGAAACACTGAAGCTTTCTTT. Residues: CASSEEGRNTEAFF.

The chain has TRBV28 and TRBJ1-6; 7 positions match TRBD1. Germline assignment: CDR1 MDHEN and CDR2 SYDVKM. This CDR3 has 16 residues. V shed 2 bases and J 5 bases; nucleotides not matched to a gene: 6. CDR3 sequence: CASSLIDRANNSPLHF. The CDR3 bases are TGTGCCAGCAGTTTAATCGACAGGGCCAATAATTCACCCCTCCACTTT.

The chain carries TRBV5-1 and TRBJ2-1; 13 nucleotides agree with TRBD2. The CDR3 covers 14 residues. The germline CDR1 and CDR2 sequences are SGHRS and YFSETQ. The trim removed 4 bases at V and 7 bases at J, leaving 2 bases unmatched. CDR3 in amino acids: CASSLTSGRNEQFF. The CDR3 coding sequence is TGCGCCAGCAGCCTGACTAGCGGGAGGAATGAGCAGTTCTTC.

In its sample, this clonotype was seen many times. The V call is TRBV20-1, the J call TRBJ2-7, with 8 positions matching TRBD1. Germline V gives CDR1 DFQATT, CDR2 SNEGSKA (reference sequence). The CDR3 totals 13 residues. The ends lost 3 bases at V and 7 bases at J; junction bases unmatched: 8. The CDR3 DNA sequence: TGCAGTGCTAGTTCAGGGGGCTGGCGGGAGCAGTACTTC. This translates into CSASSGGWREQYF.